This T cell receptor beta chain was sequenced in a study of Tregs in tolerant kidney transplant recipients. Study-level results: Biological reproducibility was not directly addressed in this study. The small number of patients limits these findings pending further validation. Activated donor B cell expansion appeared to reveal the most relevant donor-specific TCRbeta repertoire.

This CDR3 is built from 15 residues. CDR1 and CDR2 (germline): KGHSH, LQKENI. The V end was cut by 3 bases, the J end by 4 bases, with 16 bases between. The repertoire was sequenced with immunoSEQ multiplex PCR; TCRdb's copy has only in-frame clones and lacks some. This sample has about 240,000 clones, with roughly 80% found just once. About this clone: As yet, its antigen is unknown.

Thawed PBMCs were FACS-sorted into unstimulated CD4+CD25+CD127- regulatory T cells, CD4+CD25- non-regulatory cells, CD4 and CD8 cells. The receptor was derived from a human donor in good health. The rearrangement links TRBV18 to TRBJ2-7; a weak D match, TRBD1 (6 bases). The specimen sequenced was CD4+ T cells from blood. In nucleotides, the CDR3 is TGTGCCAGCTCACCGACCCGGGATCAGGGGTACGAGCAGTACTTC. Translation gives CASSPTRDQGYEQYF.